The source of this TCR beta chain is a study of T cell responses to AZD1222 COVID-19 vaccine. Regarding the study as a whole: In the spike-specific TCR repertoire, nearly half reportedly target unmutated variant regions. Among the donors, most were white British and more were female, and clonal diversity was possibly underestimated.

Combined were second doses at about 4 or about 12 weeks. A remark on this clone: What it binds is not known.

The table came from immunoSEQ multiplex PCR; TCRdb's copy has only in-frame clones and leaves some out. The sample carries approximately 100,000 clones, about nine tenths recorded once. The germline gives CDR1 LNHDA, CDR2 SQIVND (reference sequence). This CDR3 region has 14 residues. V lost 7 bases to trimming and J lost 5 bases, with 17 bases between them. The chain has TRBV19 and TRBJ1-2; the D is unclear. The clonotype comes from an adult who received the AZD1222 COVID-19 vaccine. This specimen consisted of peripheral blood, obtained 28 days after the second AZD1222 dose. Here the CDR3 DNA reads TGTGCCAGTACTATGGACCCTGGGTGGTATGGCTACACCTTC. Its protein product is CASTMDPGWYGYTF.